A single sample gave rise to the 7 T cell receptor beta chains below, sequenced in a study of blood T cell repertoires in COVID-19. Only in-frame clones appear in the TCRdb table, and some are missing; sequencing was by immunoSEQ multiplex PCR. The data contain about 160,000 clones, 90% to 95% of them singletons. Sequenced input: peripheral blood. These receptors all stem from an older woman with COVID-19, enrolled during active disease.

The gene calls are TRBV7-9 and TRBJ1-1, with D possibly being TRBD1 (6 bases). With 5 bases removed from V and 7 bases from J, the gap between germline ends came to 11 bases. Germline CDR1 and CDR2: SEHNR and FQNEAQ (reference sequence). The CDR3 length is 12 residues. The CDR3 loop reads CASSLQGLEAFF. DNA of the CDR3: TGTGCCAGCAGCCTACAGGGTCTTGAAGCTTTCTTT.

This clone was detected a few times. This CDR3 is CASSGPLRATYGYTF. Written as DNA, the CDR3 is TGTGCCAGCAGTGGCCCGTTGAGGGCAACCTATGGCTACACCTTC. This sequence joins TRBV25-1 and TRBJ1-2, with D uncertain. Germline V gives CDR1 MGHDK, CDR2 SYGVNS. V lost 4 bases, J lost 4 bases, and 16 bases lay in between. This CDR3 has 15 residues.

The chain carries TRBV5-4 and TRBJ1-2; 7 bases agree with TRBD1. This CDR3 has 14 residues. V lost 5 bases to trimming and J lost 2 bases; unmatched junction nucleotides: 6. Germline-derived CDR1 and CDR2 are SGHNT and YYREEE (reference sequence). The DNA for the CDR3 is TGTGCCAGCAGACACCCACAGGGGAACTATGGCTACACCTTC. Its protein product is CASRHPQGNYGYTF.

The CDR3 sequence: CAWGPYETQYF. CDR3 nucleotide sequence: TGTGCCTGGGGGCCCTATGAGACCCAGTACTTC. The chain joins TRBV30 to TRBJ2-5, with D hard to call. Trimming shortened V by 5 bases and J by 5 bases, and 9 bases separated the two germline ends. CDR1 is GTSNPN and CDR2 is SVGIG in the germline V gene (reference sequence). The length of the CDR3 is 11 residues.

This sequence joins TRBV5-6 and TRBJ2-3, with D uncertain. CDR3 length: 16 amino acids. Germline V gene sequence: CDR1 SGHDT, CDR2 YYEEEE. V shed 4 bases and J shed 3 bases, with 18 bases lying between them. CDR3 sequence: CASSPSLPFGTDTQYF. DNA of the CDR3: TGTGCCAGCAGCCCCTCCTTACCTTTCGGTACAGATACGCAGTATTTT.

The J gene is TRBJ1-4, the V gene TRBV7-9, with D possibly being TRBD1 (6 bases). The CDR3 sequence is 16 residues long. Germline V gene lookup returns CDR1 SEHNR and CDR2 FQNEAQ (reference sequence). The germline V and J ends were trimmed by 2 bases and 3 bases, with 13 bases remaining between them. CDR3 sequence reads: CASSLTDRLSNEKLFF. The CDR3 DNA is TGTGCCAGCAGCTTAACCGACAGGTTGTCTAATGAAAAACTGTTTTTT.

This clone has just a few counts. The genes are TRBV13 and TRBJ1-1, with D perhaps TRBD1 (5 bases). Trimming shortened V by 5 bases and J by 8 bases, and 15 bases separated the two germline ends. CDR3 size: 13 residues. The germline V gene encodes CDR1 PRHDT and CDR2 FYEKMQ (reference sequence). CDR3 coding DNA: TGTGCCAGCAGCCCCCCCGGTGGGGGGGAAGCTTTCTTT. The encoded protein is CASSPPGGGEAFF.